Reported below is one T cell receptor (beta chain). The entry originates in a study of control samples from healthy donors and cancer patients. Here immunoSEQ multiplex PCR was the method, and the copy in TCRdb shows in-frame clones only, minus some. Here the sample spans 95,000 to 100,000 clones, about 89% being singletons. This CDR3 contains 14 residues. Trimming left V 2 bases short and J 6 bases short, with 13 bases between. CDR1 and CDR2 (germline): MNHNY, SVGAGI (reference sequence). The gene calls are TRBV6-6 and TRBJ1-2; maybe TRBD1 (5 bases). The sample was blood. The source is a young man in good health. The CDR3 is CASSYRPGQDGYTF. The CDR3, as DNA: TGTGCCAGCAGTTACCGACCGGGGCAGGATGGCTACACCTTC.